Sequencing of this T cell receptor (beta chain) was carried out in a study of T cells in localized non-small cell lung cancer. Overall study findings and caveats: Detection in adjacent lung was observed for a median around 50 of the top 100 tumor clones. With higher T cell density in blood came longer overall survival. Analysis by sequencing included only one tumor region, so heterogeneity remains possible.

Looked up from germline, CDR1 is SGHTA and CDR2 is FQGNSA. There are 13 residues in the CDR3. V lost 8 bases, J lost 5 bases, and 5 bases stayed unmatched. Regarding this clone: Its specificity is not known.

Produced via immunoSEQ multiplex PCR; TCRdb's table is partial and in-frame only. The repertoire includes 1,200 or so clones, 23% of them detected once, and roughly a third sits in the top ten. Samples of adjacent lung lacking atypia were obtained no closer than 2 cm to the tumor margin. The chain recombines TRBV7-2 with TRBJ2-1, with 8 bases fitting TRBD2. The sequences come from normal lung tissue next to the tumor, collected before any cancer treatment. This TCR came from a man aged 40-75 years with stage I lung adenocarcinoma. The chain's CDR3 is CASRTAGDNEQFF. The CDR3 DNA reads TGTGCCAGCCGAACAGCGGGGGACAATGAGCAGTTCTTC.